Listed below are T cell receptor beta chains from one sample, sequenced in a study of early T cells in non-severe SARS-CoV-2 infection. Using its own MiXCR run on the 5' RACE reads, TCRdb lists one record per CDR3 protein. The sample lists about 22,000 distinct CDR3 sequences; approximately 5% were seen once. Sequencing was carried out using whole blood. The receptors derive from an adult who was a healthcare worker with PCR-confirmed SARS-CoV-2 infection or an uninfected control (not recorded which). CDR3s include the opening cysteine and the closing phenylalanine or tryptophan. D genes are given only for firm matches. For some rows the clone size is stated as once, few or many, or as a class when expanded; others skip it.

abundance: many
d_gene: NA
j_gene: TRBJ1-3
v_gene: TRBV7-3
CDR3aa: CASSLTAENTIYF
CDR3nt: TGTGCCAGCAGCTTAACCGCGGAAAACACCATATATTTT

abundance: NA
d_gene: TRBD2
j_gene: TRBJ2-3
v_gene: TRBV14
CDR3aa: CASSSTSGRDTQYF
CDR3nt: TGTGCCAGCAGCTCGACTAGCGGGAGAGATACGCAGTATTTT

abundance: NA
d_gene: TRBD1
j_gene: TRBJ2-7
v_gene: TRBV9
CDR3aa: CASSVGQGAYEQYF
CDR3nt: TGTGCCAGCAGCGTAGGACAGGGGGCCTACGAGCAGTACTTC

abundance: many
d_gene: NA
j_gene: TRBJ1-2
v_gene: TRBV7-9
CDR3aa: CASSLAVQNGYTF
CDR3nt: TGTGCCAGCAGCTTAGCGGTCCAGAATGGCTACACCTTC

abundance: NA
d_gene: TRBD1
j_gene: TRBJ1-4
v_gene: TRBV2
CDR3aa: CASRRDRWNEKLFF
CDR3nt: TGTGCCAGCAGGAGGGACAGGTGGAATGAAAAACTGTTTTTT

abundance: NA
d_gene: TRBD1
j_gene: TRBJ2-7
v_gene: TRBV10-2
CDR3aa: CASSEPPDRGKYF
CDR3nt: TGCGCCAGCAGTGAGCCTCCTGACAGGGGGAAGTACTTC

abundance: many
d_gene: NA
j_gene: TRBJ1-1
v_gene: TRBV6-2/TRBV6-3
CDR3aa: CASSYSRAVNTEAFF
CDR3nt: TGTGCCAGCAGTTACTCGAGGGCAGTGAACACTGAAGCTTTCTTT

abundance: NA
d_gene: NA
j_gene: TRBJ1-5
v_gene: TRBV5-8
CDR3aa: CASSLDSMLPQHF
CDR3nt: TGTGCCAGCAGCTTGGACTCCATGTTACCCCAGCATTTT

abundance: many
d_gene: NA
j_gene: TRBJ1-6
v_gene: TRBV12-3/TRBV12-4
CDR3aa: CASSFSHSPLHF
CDR3nt: TGTGCCAGCAGTTTTTCCCACTCACCCCTCCACTTT

abundance: many
d_gene: TRBD2
j_gene: TRBJ2-7
v_gene: TRBV20-1
CDR3aa: CSARPGTTSSYEQYF
CDR3nt: TGCAGTGCTAGACCCGGGACTACTAGCTCCTACGAGCAGTACTTC

abundance: NA
d_gene: NA
j_gene: TRBJ1-1
v_gene: TRBV20-1
CDR3aa: CSASPDRSMNTEAFF
CDR3nt: TGCAGTGCTAGTCCGGACAGAAGCATGAACACTGAAGCTTTCTTT

abundance: many
d_gene: NA
j_gene: TRBJ1-1
v_gene: TRBV6-5
CDR3aa: CASSYSSVGTEAFF
CDR3nt: TGTGCCAGCAGTTACTCGAGCGTGGGCACTGAAGCTTTCTTT

abundance: many
d_gene: TRBD2
j_gene: TRBJ2-1
v_gene: TRBV4-3
CDR3aa: CASSRTSGYNEQFF
CDR3nt: TGCGCCAGCAGCCGGACTAGCGGCTACAATGAGCAGTTCTTC

abundance: NA
d_gene: NA
j_gene: TRBJ2-2
v_gene: TRBV7-2
CDR3aa: CASSEITGKGGELFF
CDR3nt: TGTGCCAGCAGCGAAATAACAGGGAAAGGCGGGGAGCTGTTTTTT

abundance: many
d_gene: NA
j_gene: TRBJ2-5
v_gene: TRBV20-1
CDR3aa: CSAGAYSAQETQYF
CDR3nt: TGCAGTGCAGGGGCCTATAGCGCGCAAGAGACCCAGTACTTC

abundance: many
d_gene: NA
j_gene: TRBJ2-1
v_gene: TRBV2
CDR3aa: CASSEVRADNEQFF
CDR3nt: TGTGCCAGCAGTGAAGTCCGGGCCGACAATGAGCAGTTCTTC

abundance: many
d_gene: NA
j_gene: TRBJ2-7
v_gene: TRBV4-2
CDR3aa: CASSHGTGRGQYF
CDR3nt: TGTGCCAGCAGCCATGGAACCGGCCGCGGACAGTACTTC

abundance: NA
d_gene: NA
j_gene: TRBJ2-1
v_gene: TRBV4-3
CDR3aa: CASSQVGNEQFF
CDR3nt: TGCGCCAGCAGCCAAGTGGGCAATGAGCAGTTCTTC

abundance: many
d_gene: NA
j_gene: TRBJ1-1
v_gene: TRBV24-1
CDR3aa: CATSENKNTEAFF
CDR3nt: TGTGCCACCAGTGAAAACAAGAACACTGAAGCTTTCTTT

abundance: few
d_gene: NA
j_gene: TRBJ2-7
v_gene: TRBV5-1
CDR3aa: CASSPGTEGDEQYF
CDR3nt: TGCGCCAGCAGCCCCGGGACTGAGGGGGACGAGCAGTACTTC

abundance: few
d_gene: TRBD1
j_gene: TRBJ1-1
v_gene: TRBV12-3/TRBV12-4
CDR3aa: CASSSDRPGEAFF
CDR3nt: TGTGCCAGCAGTTCGGACAGGCCAGGAGAAGCTTTCTTT

abundance: few
d_gene: NA
j_gene: TRBJ1-4
v_gene: TRBV9
CDR3aa: CASSARGVTNEKLFF
CDR3nt: TGTGCCAGCAGCGCTCGAGGAGTTACTAATGAAAAACTGTTTTTT

abundance: NA
d_gene: NA
j_gene: TRBJ1-1
v_gene: TRBV11-2
CDR3aa: CASSLLGMNTEAFF
CDR3nt: TGTGCCAGCAGCCTCCTGGGAATGAACACTGAAGCTTTCTTT

abundance: medium-sized
d_gene: TRBD1
j_gene: TRBJ1-2
v_gene: TRBV7-2
CDR3aa: CASATSTGDVYGYTF
CDR3nt: TGTGCCAGCGCAACCTCAACAGGGGACGTTTATGGCTACACCTTC

abundance: many
d_gene: NA
j_gene: TRBJ2-3
v_gene: TRBV24-1
CDR3aa: CATSGRRASTDTQYF
CDR3nt: TGTGCCACCAGTGGTCGCAGAGCTAGCACAGATACGCAGTATTTT

abundance: NA
d_gene: NA
j_gene: TRBJ1-2
v_gene: TRBV29-1
CDR3aa: CSAGRREGYTF
CDR3nt: TGCAGCGCCGGCCGGAGGGAAGGCTACACCTTC

abundance: many
d_gene: NA
j_gene: TRBJ1-2
v_gene: TRBV6-2/TRBV6-3
CDR3aa: CAIRDNYGYTF
CDR3nt: TGTGCCATACGGGACAATTATGGCTACACCTTC

abundance: few
d_gene: TRBD2
j_gene: TRBJ2-1
v_gene: TRBV20-1
CDR3aa: CSARTSGGPSNEQFF
CDR3nt: TGCAGTGCTAGGACTAGCGGGGGGCCCAGCAATGAGCAGTTCTTC

abundance: medium-sized
d_gene: TRBD2
j_gene: TRBJ2-3
v_gene: TRBV5-4
CDR3aa: CASSGTRGTDTQYF
CDR3nt: TGTGCCAGCAGCGGGACTAGGGGAACAGATACGCAGTATTTT

abundance: NA
d_gene: NA
j_gene: TRBJ2-3
v_gene: TRBV27
CDR3aa: CASSFQFPTHSTDTQYF
CDR3nt: TGTGCCAGCAGTTTTCAGTTTCCTACCCACAGCACAGATACGCAGTATTTT

abundance: NA
d_gene: TRBD1
j_gene: TRBJ1-4
v_gene: TRBV10-2
CDR3aa: CASSGGQGITNEKLFF
CDR3nt: TGCGCCAGCAGTGGTGGACAGGGGATAACTAATGAAAAACTGTTTTTT

abundance: few
d_gene: NA
j_gene: TRBJ2-7
v_gene: TRBV5-4
CDR3aa: CASSLLAGFAAYPYEQYF
CDR3nt: TGTGCCAGCAGCTTGTTGGCAGGGTTTGCTGCATATCCCTACGAGCAGTACTTC

abundance: few
d_gene: NA
j_gene: TRBJ2-5
v_gene: TRBV2
CDR3aa: CASTQGRETQYF
CDR3nt: TGTGCCAGCACCCAGGGTCGAGAGACCCAGTACTTC

abundance: NA
d_gene: NA
j_gene: TRBJ2-5
v_gene: TRBV11-3
CDR3aa: CASSLDGGTGETQYF
CDR3nt: TGTGCCAGCAGCTTAGACGGGGGCACGGGAGAGACCCAGTACTTC

abundance: few
d_gene: NA
j_gene: TRBJ1-2
v_gene: TRBV5-4
CDR3aa: CASSGDGRYGYTF
CDR3nt: TGTGCCAGCAGCGGGGACGGTCGATATGGCTACACCTTC

abundance: NA
d_gene: NA
j_gene: TRBJ2-3
v_gene: TRBV24-1
CDR3aa: CATSDDLGAVTDTQYF
CDR3nt: TGTGCCACCAGTGATGACTTGGGCGCGGTCACAGATACGCAGTATTTT

abundance: many
d_gene: TRBD2
j_gene: TRBJ2-3
v_gene: TRBV10-3
CDR3aa: CAISDGTSGSTDTQYF
CDR3nt: TGTGCCATCAGTGACGGGACTAGCGGGAGCACAGATACGCAGTATTTT

abundance: NA
d_gene: NA
j_gene: TRBJ1-3
v_gene: TRBV7-2
CDR3aa: CASSPATEGGNTIYF
CDR3nt: TGTGCCAGCAGCCCCGCAACTGAGGGGGGAAACACCATATATTTT

abundance: medium-sized
d_gene: NA
j_gene: TRBJ2-2
v_gene: TRBV11-2
CDR3aa: CASSLDKGTGELFF
CDR3nt: TGTGCCAGCAGCTTAGATAAGGGAACCGGGGAGCTGTTTTTT

abundance: many
d_gene: NA
j_gene: TRBJ1-5
v_gene: TRBV7-6
CDR3aa: CASSSRGWGNQPQHF
CDR3nt: TGTGCCAGCAGCTCAAGGGGATGGGGCAATCAGCCCCAGCATTTT

abundance: many
d_gene: TRBD1
j_gene: TRBJ1-3
v_gene: TRBV6-1
CDR3aa: CASSLQTGGVSGNTIYF
CDR3nt: TGTGCCAGCAGTCTACAGACAGGGGGAGTCTCTGGAAACACCATATATTTT